The clone carrying this T cell receptor beta chain occurred once. Original processing methods: Nucleated cell counts were estimated from reference gene primer amplification. Using immunoSEQ multiplex PCR, the repertoire was profiled, and TCRdb retains in-frame clones only, with some absent. V, J and clone size were drawn from that table, and D and trimming were deduced from the DNA. Of some 150,000 clones listed, around 80% were seen once; the top ten hold roughly 0.58%. The source of the sample is a study of blood T cell repertoires in COVID-19. Across the whole study: COVID-19 samples, acute and convalescent, were from the United States, Italy and Spain. In each case, the material was cDNA or gDNA derived from T cells, B-cell-depleted T cells, or PBMCs.

Germline V gives CDR1 SGHDN, CDR2 FVKESK. V was pared by 4 bases and J by 7 bases, with 10 bases of the junction left unmatched. The CDR3 is 15 residues long. Sequenced material: peripheral blood. V gene TRBV14 combines with J gene TRBJ2-1; the match to TRBD1 covers 7 bases. The receptor was derived from a man aged 55 to 70 with acute or convalescent COVID-19. Here the CDR3 reads CASSLLGGGWNEQFF. The CDR3 DNA follows: TGTGCCAGCAGCCTTTTAGGGGGCGGGTGGAATGAGCAGTTCTTC.